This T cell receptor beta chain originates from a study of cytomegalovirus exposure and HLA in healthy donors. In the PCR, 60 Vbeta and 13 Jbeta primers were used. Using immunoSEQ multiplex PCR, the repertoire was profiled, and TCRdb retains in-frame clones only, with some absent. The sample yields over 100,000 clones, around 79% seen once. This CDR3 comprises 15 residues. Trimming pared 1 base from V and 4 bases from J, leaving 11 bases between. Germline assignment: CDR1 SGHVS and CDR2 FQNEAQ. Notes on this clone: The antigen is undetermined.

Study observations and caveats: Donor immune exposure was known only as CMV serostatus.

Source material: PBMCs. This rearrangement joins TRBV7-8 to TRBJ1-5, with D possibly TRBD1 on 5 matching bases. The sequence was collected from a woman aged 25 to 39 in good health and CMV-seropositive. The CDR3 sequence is CASSLGRGTNQPQHF. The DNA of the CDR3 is TGTGCCAGCAGCTTAGGGAGGGGAACTAATCAGCCCCAGCATTTT.